These T cell receptor beta chains were read from a single sample in a study of T cell clonotyping in hematopoietic cell transplantation. The method was immunoSEQ multiplex PCR; TCRdb's version includes in-frame clones alone and lacks a portion of them. Here the sample spans about 12,000 clones, approximately 90% being singletons. Sequencing was performed on peripheral blood mononuclear cells. These receptors all come from a woman in her forties or fifties in good health. Some clones in this sample may be carry-over from other donors' samples. CDR3s include the opening cysteine and the closing phenylalanine or tryptophan.

v_gene: TRBV6-1
j_gene: TRBJ2-7
CDR3aa: CASSAYLQGYEQYF

v_gene: TRBV6-5
j_gene: TRBJ1-2
CDR3aa: CASSLDSNYGYTF

v_gene: TRBV2
j_gene: TRBJ2-5
CDR3aa: CASSGPGRETQYF

v_gene: TRBV11-3
j_gene: TRBJ2-3
CDR3aa: CASSPGLSTDTQYF

v_gene: TRBV5-6
j_gene: TRBJ2-6
CDR3aa: CASSLFGPSSGANVLTF

v_gene: TRBV7-3
j_gene: TRBJ2-7
CDR3aa: CASSPLGGKPYEQYF

v_gene: TRBV10-3
j_gene: TRBJ1-2
CDR3aa: CAISVGTGYGYTF

v_gene: TRBV9
j_gene: TRBJ2-3
CDR3aa: CASSVTDHLAASTDTQYF

v_gene: TRBV10-1
j_gene: TRBJ2-5
CDR3aa: CASSESCGGAGETQYF

v_gene: TRBV7-8
j_gene: TRBJ2-7
CDR3aa: CASSLGGEREQYF

v_gene: TRBV6-5
j_gene: TRBJ1-4
CDR3aa: CASSRTGLEKLFF

v_gene: TRBV4-3
j_gene: TRBJ1-4
CDR3aa: CASSQDLAGAHEKLFF

v_gene: TRBV19
j_gene: TRBJ2-1
CDR3aa: CASSIGQGSYNEQFF

v_gene: TRBV30
j_gene: TRBJ2-4
CDR3aa: CAWNLGTLAKNIQYF

v_gene: TRBV30
j_gene: TRBJ2-5
CDR3aa: CALRDYRPQYF

v_gene: TRBV9
j_gene: TRBJ1-2
CDR3aa: CASSETAGLNYGYTF

v_gene: TRBV4-3
j_gene: TRBJ2-7
CDR3aa: CASSPTGTLSYEQYF

v_gene: TRBV30
j_gene: TRBJ1-1
CDR3aa: CAWSVPSGNTEAFF

v_gene: TRBV4-1
j_gene: TRBJ2-1
CDR3aa: CASSQVFIYEQFF

v_gene: TRBV4-2
j_gene: TRBJ1-5
CDR3aa: CASSDGTGNQPQHF

v_gene: TRBV11-1
j_gene: TRBJ2-3
CDR3aa: CASSLRDFEDTQYF

v_gene: TRBV10-3
j_gene: TRBJ2-7
CDR3aa: CAIRTSGGADEQYF

v_gene: TRBV29-1
j_gene: TRBJ2-7
CDR3aa: CSAEDRAGEQYF

v_gene: TRBV4-3
j_gene: TRBJ2-2
CDR3aa: CASSQVGRSTGELFF

v_gene: TRBV30
j_gene: TRBJ2-1
CDR3aa: CARTSGGAGFTNEQFF

v_gene: TRBV11-3
j_gene: TRBJ2-2
CDR3aa: CASSSYLTGELFF

v_gene: TRBV7-3
j_gene: TRBJ2-3
CDR3aa: CASSLKVNTDTQYF

v_gene: TRBV28
j_gene: TRBJ2-7
CDR3aa: CASSLTFGGVYEQYF

v_gene: TRBV5-4
j_gene: TRBJ2-5
CDR3aa: CASSLGLAGGLEETQYF

v_gene: TRBV6-5
j_gene: TRBJ1-3
CDR3aa: CASSYSGNGGNTIYF

v_gene: TRBV14
j_gene: TRBJ1-2
CDR3aa: CASSQGAPYGYTF

v_gene: TRBV5-8
j_gene: TRBJ2-3
CDR3aa: CASTSVAWADTQYF

v_gene: TRBV4-3
j_gene: TRBJ1-1
CDR3aa: CASSQEGEAFF

v_gene: TRBV18
j_gene: TRBJ1-5
CDR3aa: CASSPSGGFNGQPQHF

v_gene: TRBV30
j_gene: TRBJ2-7
CDR3aa: CAWSVQPYEQYF

v_gene: TRBV27
j_gene: TRBJ1-1
CDR3aa: CASNRQGPNTEAFF

v_gene: TRBV30
j_gene: TRBJ1-5
CDR3aa: CAWSRLSNQPQHF

v_gene: TRBV19
j_gene: TRBJ1-5
CDR3aa: CASSRQGDNQPQHF

v_gene: TRBV27
j_gene: TRBJ1-5
CDR3aa: CASSNLPLTQPQHF

v_gene: TRBV7-9
j_gene: TRBJ1-2
CDR3aa: CASAGQGGSHGYTF

v_gene: TRBV12-2
j_gene: TRBJ1-3
CDR3aa: CASRLAGLGDRHSSGNTIYF

v_gene: TRBV28
j_gene: TRBJ2-5
CDR3aa: CASSDRDQETQYF

v_gene: TRBV27
j_gene: TRBJ1-1
CDR3aa: CASSLRLWTEAFF

v_gene: TRBV2
j_gene: TRBJ2-3
CDR3aa: CASSVLAASTDTQYF

v_gene: TRBV7-8
j_gene: TRBJ1-1
CDR3aa: CASSPTGYTEAFF

v_gene: TRBV5-1
j_gene: TRBJ1-2
CDR3aa: CASSDGGGAGGYTF

v_gene: TRBV21-1
j_gene: TRBJ1-2
CDR3aa: CASSNKGDTYGYTF

v_gene: TRBV7-2
j_gene: TRBJ1-4
CDR3aa: CASSSDSGDEKLFF

v_gene: TRBV15
j_gene: TRBJ1-2
CDR3aa: CATSTRGAYYGYTF

v_gene: TRBV5-1
j_gene: TRBJ2-3
CDR3aa: CASSLASYRAKTDTQYF

v_gene: TRBV5-6
j_gene: TRBJ2-1
CDR3aa: CASSSSGTGDNEQFF

v_gene: TRBV4-3
j_gene: TRBJ2-7
CDR3aa: CASSQEGWDEQYF

v_gene: TRBV10-3
j_gene: TRBJ1-2
CDR3aa: CAISEDSINYGYTF

v_gene: TRBV9
j_gene: TRBJ2-2
CDR3aa: CASSVRTGELFF

v_gene: TRBV7-2
j_gene: TRBJ1-2
CDR3aa: CASSPGGLTGYTF